Each of the 26 T cell receptor beta chains below was sequenced from the same sample in a study of T cells after yellow fever vaccination. MiXCR was run by TCRdb on the 5' RACE reads, yielding one entry per CDR3 protein. Found here are some 300,000 distinct CDR3 sequences, approximately 8% of them singletons; the top ten hold about 3.7%. This sample comprised CD4+ T cells sorted from PBMCs, obtained 5 days after the yellow fever booster vaccination. These TCRs come from a young man who received the YFV17D yellow fever vaccine.

This clonotype has more than one count but fewer than ten. This chain uses TRBV7-2 with TRBJ2-5, with 7 nucleotides matching TRBD2. The CDR3 consists of 15 residues. Germline trimming cut 4 bases from V and 2 bases from J; bases unmatched to any gene: 7. Germline values: CDR1 SGHTA, CDR2 FQGNSA. Here the CDR3 reads CASSYQRGEQETQYF. CDR3 bases: TGTGCCAGCAGCTACCAGCGGGGAGAACAAGAGACCCAGTACTTC.

This clonotype was counted between two and nine times. This sequence joins TRBV2 and TRBJ2-5; tentative D call: TRBD1 (6 bases). Germline V CDR1 and CDR2: SNHLY, FYNNEI. The CDR3 contains 13 residues. The V end was cut by 6 bases, the J end by 2 bases, with 10 bases between. CDR3 amino acids: CASSGTRQETQYF. The CDR3 nucleotides are TGTGCCAGCAGCGGGACAAGGCAAGAGACCCAGTACTTC.

Comments on this clonotype: Germline is not matched at one junction end, which may reflect a read error. J is TRBJ2-3 and V is TRBV25-1; 12 bases line up with TRBD2. Germline V lookup: CDR1 MGHDK, CDR2 SYGVNS. The length of the CDR3 is 15 residues. The DNA of the CDR3 is TGTGCCAGCGCCATGACTAGCGGGGGAACAGATACGCAGTTTTTT. The encoded protein is CASAMTSGGTDTQFF.

This clonotype has at least ten counts. The genes are TRBV9 and TRBJ2-3; the match to TRBD1 covers 7 bases. J lost 0 bases, V lost 0 bases, and 4 bases had no gene match. This CDR3 contains 16 residues. CDR1 is SGDLS and CDR2 is YYNGEE in the germline V gene. This chain's CDR3 is CASSVGPGQSTDTQYF. CDR3 DNA sequence: TGTGCCAGCAGCGTAGGCCCGGGACAGAGCACAGATACGCAGTATTTT. The variable domain in full, with the rest retrieved from reference TRBV9 and TRBJ2-3, is DSGVTQTPKHLITATGQRVTLRCSPRSGDLSVYWYQQSLDQGLQFLIQYYNGEERAKGNILERFSAQQFPDLHSELNLSSLELGDSALYFCASSVGPGQSTDTQYFGPGTRLTVL.

This chain joins TRBV6-1 and TRBJ2-7; D ambiguous. CDR1 and CDR2 from the germline V gene are MNHNS and SASEGT. The CDR3 is 13 amino acids. V lost 1 base and J 3 bases, leaving 7 bases between the germline ends. This CDR3 reads CASSEGRSYEQYV. The DNA of the CDR3 is TGTGCCAGCAGTGAAGGCCGGAGCTACGAGCAGTACGTC.

This clonotype showed up many times. The rearrangement uses TRBV30 and TRBJ2-2; D is possibly TRBD1 (6 bases). This CDR3 has 13 amino acids. V was shortened by 1 base and J by 7 bases, with 10 bases between the two germline ends. Per the germline V gene, CDR1 is GTSNPN and CDR2 is SVGIG (reference sequence). The CDR3 DNA is TGTGCCTGGAGTGCAGGGGCAGGCGGGGAGCTGTTTTTT. Translating it yields CAWSAGAGGELFF.

This clonotype was found many times. The chain employs TRBV20-1 and TRBJ2-3, with D hard to call. This CDR3 contains 13 residues. Trimming took 3 bases from V and 0 from J, leaving 7 bases between them. Germline assignment: CDR1 DFQATT and CDR2 SNEGSKA (reference sequence). DNA of the CDR3: TGCAGTGCTAGTCGGAGAAGCACAGATACGCAGTATTTT. Its translation is CSASRRSTDTQYF.

This clonotype was detected a few times. This chain uses TRBV5-6 with TRBJ1-1; D not certain. This CDR3 has 16 residues. From germline, CDR1 is SGHDT and CDR2 YYEEEE. V shed 2 bases and J shed 4 bases, with 18 bases lying between them. CDR3 amino acids: CASSFKNFYGSTEAFF. CDR3 coding DNA: TGTGCCAGCAGCTTCAAGAATTTTTATGGATCCACTGAAGCTTTCTTT.

This clonotype appeared a single time. This sequence joins TRBV18 and TRBJ1-6; D is unresolved. Trimming removed 1 base at V and 0 bases at J, with 10 bases between. The CDR3 loop spans 17 amino acids. Germline V gene lookup returns CDR1 KGHSH and CDR2 LQKENI. CDR3 loop: CASSPRLQSSYNSPLHF. CDR3 coding DNA: TGTGCCAGCTCACCACGCCTTCAGAGCTCCTATAATTCACCCCTCCACTTT.

This clonotype was seen ten or more times. The chain is built from TRBV7-2 and TRBJ2-1; D gene uncertain. V lost 5 bases and J 7 bases, leaving 15 bases between the germline ends. Germline assignment: CDR1 SGHTA and CDR2 FQGNSA. The CDR3 totals 14 residues. The CDR3 sequence is CASSLERVRNEQFF. The CDR3 DNA reads as TGTGCCAGCAGCCTTGAACGGGTTCGTAATGAGCAGTTCTTC.

This clonotype was detected ten times or more. V usage is TRBV4-2 and J usage is TRBJ1-4; no firm D call. Germline lookup yields CDR1 LGHNA and CDR2 YNFKEQ. The CDR3 covers 15 residues. V was shortened by 0 bases and J by 6 bases, with 11 bases between the two germline ends. CDR3 DNA sequence: TGTGCCAGCAGCCAAGATATCGGGAGAGATGAAAAACTGTTTTTT. This gives the protein CASSQDIGRDEKLFF.

The chain has TRBV7-2 and TRBJ1-1; D unresolved. The CDR3 contains 14 residues. The ends were cut back, 5 bases at V and 2 bases at J, with 12 bases in the middle. Germline lookup yields CDR1 SGHTA and CDR2 FQGNSA. The CDR3 coding sequence is TGTGCCAGCAGCCTTACCTACGACAACACTGAAGCTTTCTTT. Encoded protein: CASSLTYDNTEAFF.

The chain combines TRBV7-9 with TRBJ1-1, with D unresolved. The CDR3 has 13 amino acids. V shed 1 base and J shed 6 bases, with 9 bases lying between them. Germline V gene lookup returns CDR1 SEHNR and CDR2 FQNEAQ (reference sequence). The CDR3 spells CASSLVEGAEAFF. As DNA, the CDR3 is TGTGCCAGCAGCTTAGTGGAAGGTGCTGAAGCTTTCTTT. Filled out from reference TRBV7-9 and TRBJ1-1, the complete variable domain reads DTGVSQNPRHKITKRGQNVTFRCDPISEHNRLYWYRQTLGQGPEFLTYFQNEAQLEKSRLLSDRFSAERPKGSFSTLEIQRTEQGDSAMYLCASSLVEGAEAFFGQGTRLTVV.

This chain uses TRBV7-2 with TRBJ1-6; D is undetermined. This CDR3 comprises 13 residues. Trimming stripped 1 base from V and 11 bases from J, with 9 bases between. CDR1 and CDR2 from the germline V gene are SGHTA and FQGNSA. DNA of the CDR3: TGTGCCAGCAGCTTAGAGGGCTGGGCACCCCTCCACTTT. Translated: CASSLEGWAPLHF.

This clonotype has more than one count but fewer than ten. The V gene is TRBV1, the J gene TRBJ2-2; TRBD2 was called by the table and not checked on the DNA. TRBV1 has pseudogene status. This CDR3 spans 17 amino acids. For the CDR3, the DNA is TGCACCAGCAGCCAAGATGGCCGGGGGGCCTACACCGGGGAGCTGTTTTTT. Protein sequence: CTSSQDGRGAYTGELFF.

This clonotype was seen only a few times. The chain links TRBV4-3 to TRBJ1-2; no clear D. Germline CDR1 LGHNA, CDR2 YSLEER. Trimming pared 4 bases from V and 1 base from J, leaving 10 bases between. The CDR3 is 14 residues long. The CDR3 DNA sequence: TGCGCCAGCAGCCCAGAAGCATTTAACTATGGCTACACCTTC. This translates into CASSPEAFNYGYTF.

This clonotype was observed a handful of times. In DNA form, the CDR3 reads TGTGCCAGCAGGGAAACTAGCGGGGGCCCACATGAGCAGTTCTTC. Translation gives CASRETSGGPHEQFF. This chain joins TRBV6-2 or TRBV6-3 and TRBJ2-1, with TRBD2 matching over 11 bases. Losses at the gene ends were 6 bases for V and 8 bases for J; bases not matched to a gene: 9. The length of the CDR3 is 15 residues. Germline assignment: CDR1 MNHEY and CDR2 SVGEGT.

At least ten counts were recorded for this clonotype. This rearrangement joins TRBV20-1 to TRBJ2-7; no definite D call. The CDR3 loop spans 14 amino acids. Germline V gives CDR1 DFQATT, CDR2 SNEGSKA (reference sequence). V lost 6 bases and J lost 0, with 15 bases in between. CDR3 sequence: CSALTSTNSYEQYV. For the CDR3, the DNA is TGCAGTGCCCTGACTTCCACCAACTCCTACGAGCAGTACGTC.

J is TRBJ2-4 and V is TRBV5-6; D may match TRBD1 or TRBD2 (5 bases each). Looked up from germline, CDR1 is SGHDT and CDR2 is YYEEEE. This CDR3 comprises 13 residues. The V end lost 0 bases, the J end lost 8 bases, and 9 bases lay between the germline ends. The CDR3 sequence is CASSLGGTDIQYF. CDR3 DNA: TGTGCCAGCAGCTTGGGAGGGACGGACATTCAGTACTTC.

This clonotype has at least ten counts. The chain recombines TRBV12-3 or TRBV12-4 with TRBJ2-3, with unresolved D. Trimming took off 7 bases at V and 2 bases at J, with 13 bases between the two ends. This CDR3 has 14 residues. The CDR3 loop reads CASTDQGNTDTQYF. The CDR3 nucleotides are TGTGCCAGCACCGACCAAGGAAACACAGATACGCAGTATTTT.

This clonotype has more than one count but fewer than ten. This rearrangement joins TRBV4-3 to TRBJ2-5; tentative D call: TRBD1 (5 bases). The CDR3 has 15 amino acids. With 0 bases removed from V and 5 bases from J, the gap between germline ends came to 13 bases. The germline gives CDR1 LGHNA, CDR2 YSLEER. The chain's CDR3 is CASSQDRQPGETQYF. In DNA, the CDR3 is TGCGCCAGCAGCCAAGATCGGCAGCCAGGGGAGACCCAGTACTTC.

This clonotype occurred many times. This chain links TRBV5-6 with TRBJ1-5; D unclear. CDR1 is SGHDT and CDR2 is YYEEEE in the germline V gene. The length of the CDR3 is 14 residues. Between the trimmed V and J ends, which lost 0 bases and 9 bases, there was a span of 13 bases. CDR3 region: CASSLGGGPGPQHF. The CDR3 nucleotides are TGTGCCAGCAGCTTGGGTGGAGGGCCAGGGCCCCAGCATTTT.

This clonotype was picked up a small number of times. V and J are TRBV20-1 and TRBJ2-5; tentatively, D is TRBD1 (6 bases). V was shortened by 8 bases and J by 2 bases, with 24 bases between the two germline ends. The germline V gene has CDR1 DFQATT and CDR2 SNEGSKA (reference sequence). The CDR3 contains 16 residues. Written as DNA, the CDR3 is TGCAGTTATAACAGGGAAAGCTCAAATTGGCAAGAGACCCAGTACTTC. Translation gives CSYNRESSNWQETQYF.

This clonotype has only a few counts. The V call is TRBV11-2, the J call TRBJ2-5; TRBD1 might be the D (6 bases). Trimming pared 3 bases from V and 1 base from J, leaving 9 bases between. The CDR3 has 14 amino acids. Per the germline V gene, CDR1 is SGHAT and CDR2 is FQNNGV. DNA for the CDR3: TGTGCCAGCAGCTTGACAGGTTTCCAAGAGACCCAGTACTTC. The encoded protein is CASSLTGFQETQYF.

The chain employs TRBV7-6 and TRBJ2-3, with D unclear. V lost 1 base and J 2 bases, leaving 10 bases between the germline ends. CDR1 SGHVS and CDR2 FNYEAQ come from the germline V gene. The CDR3 has 15 residues. CDR3 in amino acids: CASSLGATYTDTQYF. The CDR3 bases are TGTGCCAGCAGCTTAGGTGCTACCTACACAGATACGCAGTATTTT.

This chain uses TRBV4-2 with TRBJ2-1; D unresolved. The V gene lost 1 base and the J gene lost 9 bases, with 10 bases spanning the gap. This CDR3 has 13 amino acids. Germline-derived CDR1 and CDR2 are LGHNA and YNFKEQ. Written as DNA, the CDR3 is TGTGCCAGCAGCCAAGTGGTAAGTGGTGAGCAGTTCTTC. It specifies CASSQVVSGEQFF.